The TCR beta chain described here comes from a study of Ad26.COV2.S vaccination and SARS-CoV-2 variants. Study summary: As a participant in COV1001, the donor was in the Ad26.COV2.S trial arm. Recipients of Ad26.COV2.S got it intramuscularly, once or twice 56 days apart.

A word on this clone: As yet, its antigen is unknown.

TCRdb's table, derived via immunoSEQ multiplex PCR, lists solely in-frame clones and lacks some. The table includes 400,000 to 450,000 clones, 92% detected once. The germline V gene has CDR1 MGHRA and CDR2 YSYEKL. J lost 8 bases, V lost 5 bases, and 7 bases had no gene match. The CDR3 runs to 14 residues. As to treatment: some 20 received Ad26.COV2.S at low or high dose, single or two shots; about five received placebo; per-sample allocation not given. Sampling was done on day 63 after the first vaccine or placebo injection. Study-level findings and limits: Spike-specific TCR breadth was greater after Ad26.COV2.S than placebo. Non-spike TCR breadth was similar in vaccine and placebo recipients.

The sequence was collected from a person aged 18-65 years who received the Ad26.COV2.S COVID-19 vaccine or a placebo. The J gene is TRBJ1-2, the V gene TRBV4-1, with TRBD1 matching over 11 bases. Here the sequenced sample was peripheral blood, taken in a trial of Ad26.COV2.S vaccine versus placebo. The CDR3 nucleotides are TGCGCCAGCAGCAAAGGACAGGGGGCTGAAGGCTACACCTTC. Protein sequence: CASSKGQGAEGYTF.